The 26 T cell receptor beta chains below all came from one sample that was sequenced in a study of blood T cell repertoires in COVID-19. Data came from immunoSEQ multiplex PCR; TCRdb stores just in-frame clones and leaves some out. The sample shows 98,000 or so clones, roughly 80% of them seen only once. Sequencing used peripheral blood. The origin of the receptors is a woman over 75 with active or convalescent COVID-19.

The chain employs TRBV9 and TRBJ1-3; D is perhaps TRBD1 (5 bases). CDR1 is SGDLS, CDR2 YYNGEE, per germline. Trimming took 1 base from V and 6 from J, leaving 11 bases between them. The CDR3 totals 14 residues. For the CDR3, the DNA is TGTGCCAGCAGCGTATGGGCTGGGGCAAACACCATATATTTT. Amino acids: CASSVWAGANTIYF.

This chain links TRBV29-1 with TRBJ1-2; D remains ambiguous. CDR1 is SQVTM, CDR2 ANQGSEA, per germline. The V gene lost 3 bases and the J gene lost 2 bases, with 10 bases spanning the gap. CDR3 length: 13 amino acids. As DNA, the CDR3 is TGCAGCGTTGATGTCGAGGGCAACTATGGCTACACCTTC. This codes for CSVDVEGNYGYTF. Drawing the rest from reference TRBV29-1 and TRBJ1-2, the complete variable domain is SAVISQKPSRDICQRGTSLTIQCQVDSQVTMMFWYRQQPGQSLTLIATANQGSEATYESGFVIDKFPISRPNLTFSTLTVSNMSPEDSSIYLCSVDVEGNYGYTFGSGTRLTVV.

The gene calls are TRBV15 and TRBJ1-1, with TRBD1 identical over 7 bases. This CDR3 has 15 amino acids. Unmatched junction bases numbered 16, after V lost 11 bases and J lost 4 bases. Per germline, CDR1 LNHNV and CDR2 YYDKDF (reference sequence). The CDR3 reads CAVGRGGAIGTEAFF. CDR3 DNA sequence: TGTGCCGTGGGGAGAGGGGGCGCGATAGGCACTGAAGCTTTCTTT.

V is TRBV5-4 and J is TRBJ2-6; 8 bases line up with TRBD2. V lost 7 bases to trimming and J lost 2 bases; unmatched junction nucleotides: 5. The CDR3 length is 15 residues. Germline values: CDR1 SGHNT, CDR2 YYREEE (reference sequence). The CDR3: CASREGSTGANVLTF. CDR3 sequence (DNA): TGTGCCAGCCGGGAGGGTAGCACTGGGGCCAACGTCCTGACTTTC.

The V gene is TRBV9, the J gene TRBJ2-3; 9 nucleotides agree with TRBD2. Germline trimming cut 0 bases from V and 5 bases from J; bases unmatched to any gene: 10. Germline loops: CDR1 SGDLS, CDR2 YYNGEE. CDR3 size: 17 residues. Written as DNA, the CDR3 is TGTGCCAGCAGCGTAGTTCCGTTTAGCGGGGGCGGAGATACGCAGTATTTT. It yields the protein CASSVVPFSGGGDTQYF.

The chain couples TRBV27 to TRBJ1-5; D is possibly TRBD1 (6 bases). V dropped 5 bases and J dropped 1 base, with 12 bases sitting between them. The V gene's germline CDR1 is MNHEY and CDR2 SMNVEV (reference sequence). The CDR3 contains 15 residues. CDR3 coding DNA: TGTGCCAGCAGTCGTACAGGGACCAGCAATCAGCCCCAGCATTTT. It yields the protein CASSRTGTSNQPQHF.

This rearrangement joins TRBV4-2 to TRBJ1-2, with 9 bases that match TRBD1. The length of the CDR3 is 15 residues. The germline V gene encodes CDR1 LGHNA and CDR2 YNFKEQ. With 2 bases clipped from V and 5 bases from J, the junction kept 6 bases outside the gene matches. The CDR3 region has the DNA TGTGCCAGCAGCCAACCGGACAGGGGTGTTTATGGCTACACCTTC. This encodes CASSQPDRGVYGYTF.

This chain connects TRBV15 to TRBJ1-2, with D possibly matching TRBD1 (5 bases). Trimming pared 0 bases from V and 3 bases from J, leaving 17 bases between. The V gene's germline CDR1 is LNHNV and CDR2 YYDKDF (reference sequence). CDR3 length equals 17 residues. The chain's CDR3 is CATSRDSGLGRHYGYTF. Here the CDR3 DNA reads TGTGCCACCAGCAGAGATTCGGGACTTGGGCGTCACTATGGCTACACCTTC.

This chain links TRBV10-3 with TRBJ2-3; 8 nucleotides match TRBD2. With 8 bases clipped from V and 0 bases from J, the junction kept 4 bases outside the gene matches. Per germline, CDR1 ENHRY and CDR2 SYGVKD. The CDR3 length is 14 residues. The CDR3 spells CAIGTGGSTDTQYF. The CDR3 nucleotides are TGTGCCATCGGGACGGGAGGGAGCACAGATACGCAGTATTTT.

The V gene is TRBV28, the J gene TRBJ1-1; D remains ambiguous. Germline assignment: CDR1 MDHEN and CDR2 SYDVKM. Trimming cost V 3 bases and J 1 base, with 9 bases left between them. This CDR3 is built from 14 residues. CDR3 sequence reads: CASSFSAGNTEAFF. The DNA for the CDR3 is TGTGCCAGCAGTTTTTCTGCAGGGAACACTGAAGCTTTCTTT.

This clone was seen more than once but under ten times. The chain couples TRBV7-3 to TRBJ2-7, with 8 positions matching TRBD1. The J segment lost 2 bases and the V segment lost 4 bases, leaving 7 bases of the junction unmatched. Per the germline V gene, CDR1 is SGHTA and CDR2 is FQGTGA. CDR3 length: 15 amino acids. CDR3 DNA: TGTGCCAGCAGCTATAGGGCAGGGGGCCCCTACGAGCAGTACTTC. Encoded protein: CASSYRAGGPYEQYF.

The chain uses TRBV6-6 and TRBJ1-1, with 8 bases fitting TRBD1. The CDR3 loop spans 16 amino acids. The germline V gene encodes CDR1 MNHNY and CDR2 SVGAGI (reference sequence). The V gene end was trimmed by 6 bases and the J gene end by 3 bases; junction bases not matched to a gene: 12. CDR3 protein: CASRHKRTGLDTEAFF. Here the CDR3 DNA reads TGTGCCAGCAGACACAAACGGACAGGGTTGGACACTGAAGCTTTCTTT.

In DNA form, the CDR3 reads TGTGCCAGCAGCCAAGGGAGGGGTTATGGCTACACCTTC. Protein product: CASSQGRGYGYTF. J is TRBJ1-2 and V is TRBV3-1 (or the pseudogene TRBV3-2), with D perhaps matching TRBD1 (5 bases). The CDR3 is 13 residues long. The germline V gene encodes CDR1 LGHDT and CDR2 YNNKEL (reference sequence). V was cut by 1 base and J by 5 bases, with 8 bases left in between.

The CDR3 DNA reads as TGTGCCAGCAGTTTGCTCCAGGGCACAGATACGCAGTATTTT. Protein: CASSLLQGTDTQYF. The chain recombines TRBV28 with TRBJ2-3; D ambiguous. The V and J ends lost 3 bases and 1 base respectively, with 8 bases between them. Germline-derived CDR1 and CDR2 are MDHEN and SYDVKM. The CDR3 sequence is 14 residues long.

The DNA for the CDR3 is TGTGCCAGCAGTTACCCGCAGGGCAATCAGCCCCAGCATTTT. Amino acids: CASSYPQGNQPQHF. J is TRBJ1-5 and V is TRBV6-5, with D unresolved. CDR1 MNHEY and CDR2 SVGAGI come from the germline V gene. Trimming removed 2 bases from V and 2 bases from J, with 7 bases in between. This CDR3 region has 14 residues.

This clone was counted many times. This CDR3 reads CASSLWGQGLAKNIQYF. DNA for the CDR3: TGTGCCAGCAGCTTGTGGGGACAGGGTCTAGCCAAAAACATTCAGTACTTC. J is TRBJ2-4 and V is TRBV5-8; 9 bases are shared with TRBD1. The CDR3 extends over 17 amino acids. Trimming cost V 1 base and J 0 bases; bases outside gene matches: 5. Germline-derived CDR1 and CDR2 are SGHTS and YDEGEE.

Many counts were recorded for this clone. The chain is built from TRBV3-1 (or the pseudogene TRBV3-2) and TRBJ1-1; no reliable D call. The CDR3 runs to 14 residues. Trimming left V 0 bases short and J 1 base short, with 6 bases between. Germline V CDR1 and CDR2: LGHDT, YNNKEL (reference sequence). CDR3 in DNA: TGTGCCAGCAGCCAAGAACATGGGAACACTGAAGCTTTCTTT. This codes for CASSQEHGNTEAFF.

Written as DNA, the CDR3 is TGCGCCAGCAGCTTGGGGACAGGGGTGTCACCCCTCCACTTT. It encodes CASSLGTGVSPLHF. The chain has TRBV5-1 and TRBJ1-6; 9 bases align to TRBD1. Germline V gene sequence: CDR1 SGHRS, CDR2 YFSETQ. V gave up 0 bases and J gave up 10 bases; unmatched junction bases: 2. CDR3 length: 14 amino acids. Combining the CDR3 with reference TRBV5-1 and TRBJ1-6 gives the whole variable domain KAGVTQTPRYLIKTRGQQVTLSCSPISGHRSVSWYQQTPGQGLQFLFEYFSETQRNKGNFPGRFSGRQFSNSRSEMNVSTLELGDSALYLCASSLGTGVSPLHFGNGTRLTVT.

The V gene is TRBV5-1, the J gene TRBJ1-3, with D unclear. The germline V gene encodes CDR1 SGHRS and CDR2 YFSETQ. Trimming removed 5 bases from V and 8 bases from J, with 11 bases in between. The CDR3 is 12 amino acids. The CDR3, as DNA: TGCGCCAGCAGTTCGACGGGAGACACCATATATTTT. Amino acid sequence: CASSSTGDTIYF.

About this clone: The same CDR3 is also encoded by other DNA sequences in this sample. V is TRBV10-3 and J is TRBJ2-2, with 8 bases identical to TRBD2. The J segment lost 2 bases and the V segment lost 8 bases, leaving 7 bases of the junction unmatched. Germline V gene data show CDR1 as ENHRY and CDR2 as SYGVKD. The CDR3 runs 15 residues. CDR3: CAIGQRGRNTGELFF. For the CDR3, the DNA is TGTGCCATCGGGCAGCGGGGGAGAAACACCGGGGAGCTGTTTTTT.

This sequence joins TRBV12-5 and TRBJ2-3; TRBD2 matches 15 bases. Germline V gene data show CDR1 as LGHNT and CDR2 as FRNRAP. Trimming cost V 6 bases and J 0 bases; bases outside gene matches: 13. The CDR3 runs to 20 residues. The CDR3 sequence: CASGPGTSGGQPPSTDTQYF. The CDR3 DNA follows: TGTGCTAGTGGCCCAGGGACTAGCGGGGGGCAACCACCTAGCACAGATACGCAGTATTTT.

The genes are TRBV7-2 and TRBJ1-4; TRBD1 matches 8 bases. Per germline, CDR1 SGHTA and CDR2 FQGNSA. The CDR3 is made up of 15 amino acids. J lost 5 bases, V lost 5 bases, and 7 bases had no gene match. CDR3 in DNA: TGTGCCAGCAGCATTTCCGGGACAGGAAATGAAAAACTGTTTTTT. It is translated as CASSISGTGNEKLFF.

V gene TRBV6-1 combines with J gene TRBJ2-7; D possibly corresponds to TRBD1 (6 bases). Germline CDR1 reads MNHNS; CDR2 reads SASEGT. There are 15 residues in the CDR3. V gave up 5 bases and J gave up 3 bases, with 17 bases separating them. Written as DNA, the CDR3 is TGTGCCAGCAGTCACACAGGGTTGAGTGACTACGAGCAGTACTTC. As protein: CASSHTGLSDYEQYF.

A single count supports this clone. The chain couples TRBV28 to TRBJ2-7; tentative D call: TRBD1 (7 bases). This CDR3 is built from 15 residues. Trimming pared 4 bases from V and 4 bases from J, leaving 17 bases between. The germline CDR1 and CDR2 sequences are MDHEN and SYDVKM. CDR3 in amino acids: CASSSGGQSIYEQYF. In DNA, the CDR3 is TGTGCCAGCAGTTCCGGGGGACAGAGCATATACGAGCAGTACTTC. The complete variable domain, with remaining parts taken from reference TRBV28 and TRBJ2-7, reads DVKVTQSSRYLVKRTGEKVFLECVQDMDHENMFWYRQDPGLGLRLIYFSYDVKMKEKGDIPEGYSVSREKKERFSLILESASTNQTSMYLCASSSGGQSIYEQYFGPGTRLTVT.

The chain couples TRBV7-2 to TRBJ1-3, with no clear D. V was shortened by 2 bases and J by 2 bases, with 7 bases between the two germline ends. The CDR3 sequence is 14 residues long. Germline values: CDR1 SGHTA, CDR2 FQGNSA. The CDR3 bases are TGTGCCAGCAGCTTAACGGGGACTGGAAACACCATATATTTT. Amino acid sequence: CASSLTGTGNTIYF.

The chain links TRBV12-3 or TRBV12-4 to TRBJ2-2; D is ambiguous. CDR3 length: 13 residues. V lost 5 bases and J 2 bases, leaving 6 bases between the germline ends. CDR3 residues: CASSPSNTGELFF. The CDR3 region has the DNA TGTGCCAGCAGTCCCTCTAACACCGGGGAGCTGTTTTTT.